These 16 T cell receptor beta chains share one sample of origin, sequenced in a study of blood T cells in healthy people across ages. Alongside a J-beta primer mix, a sample-barcoded 5' primer served in a second PCR lasting about 7 to 11 cycles. TCRdb itself ran the 5' RACE reads through MiXCR, one entry per CDR3 protein. The data show fewer than 900,000 distinct CDR3 sequences, roughly 43% seen once. The sample was blood. The origin of the receptors is a woman aged 60-75 years in good health.

This sequence joins TRBV28 and TRBJ1-2; D is undetermined. This CDR3 contains 12 residues. V dropped 1 base and J dropped 4 bases, with 4 bases sitting between them. Germline assignment: CDR1 MDHEN and CDR2 SYDVKM. As DNA, the CDR3 is TGTGCCAGCAGTTTATACATCTATGGCTACACCTTC. Protein: CASSLYIYGYTF.

The table lists this clonotype with a few counts. This chain joins TRBV7-9 and TRBJ2-5, with D unclear. With the DNA end fitting TRBJ2-7 better, the J assignment may be wrong. The V gene's germline CDR1 is SEHNR and CDR2 FQNEAQ (reference sequence). There are 13 residues in the CDR3. The CDR3 sequence: CASSLVQPYEQYF. As DNA, the CDR3 is TGTGCCAGCAGCTTAGTACAGCCGTACGAGCAGTACTTC.

V usage is TRBV20-1 and J usage is TRBJ1-1; D might be TRBD1 (6 bases). Trimming took off 2 bases at V and 7 bases at J, with 17 bases between the two ends. The CDR3 length is 14 residues. CDR1 DFQATT and CDR2 SNEGSKA come from the germline V gene (reference sequence). The CDR3 DNA sequence: TGCAGTGCTAGAAGGGCAGGGGTAACAGGTGAAGCTTTCTTT. Protein product: CSARRAGVTGEAFF.

The J gene is TRBJ1-2, the V gene TRBV10-3, with D possibly matching TRBD1 (5 bases). Germline lookup yields CDR1 ENHRY and CDR2 SYGVKD. CDR3 size: 13 residues. V lost 3 bases, J lost 5 bases, and 10 bases lay in between. The CDR3 DNA reads TGTGCCATCAGTGACGAGGGGTCATATGGCTACACCTTC. This sequence encodes CAISDEGSYGYTF.

This clonotype was seen more than once but under ten times. The V gene is TRBV6-5, the J gene TRBJ2-7; tentative D call: TRBD2 (5 bases). CDR1 MNHEY and CDR2 SVGAGI come from the germline V gene. This CDR3 has 14 residues. Deletions cut 2 bases from V and 0 bases from J, with 8 bases between. CDR3 residues: CASSYRESSYEQYF. CDR3 coding DNA: TGTGCCAGCAGTTACCGGGAAAGCTCCTACGAGCAGTACTTC.

The table lists this clonotype with many counts. The rearrangement uses TRBV7-9 and TRBJ2-1, with a weak D call TRBD2 (5 bases). This CDR3 comprises 14 residues. The germline gives CDR1 SEHNR, CDR2 FQNEAQ (reference sequence). The V end lost 1 base, the J end lost 5 bases, and 9 bases lay between the germline ends. The CDR3 DNA reads as TGTGCCAGCAGCTTAGATCGGGGTGACAATGAGCAGTTCTTC. Encoded protein: CASSLDRGDNEQFF.

This chain connects TRBV5-4 to TRBJ1-1; D is uncertain. The CDR3 spans 13 residues. Per the germline V gene, CDR1 is SGHNT and CDR2 is YYREEE (reference sequence). Trimming cost V 4 bases and J 3 bases, with 10 bases left between them. For the CDR3, the DNA is TGTGCCAGCAGCACACAGAGGGACACTGAAGCTTTCTTT. It specifies CASSTQRDTEAFF.

There are a few counts of this clonotype. The rearrangement links TRBV10-3 to TRBJ1-5, with 8 bases matching TRBD1. This CDR3 contains 13 residues. Germline CDR1 reads ENHRY; CDR2 reads SYGVKD. Trimming cost V 6 bases and J 4 bases; bases outside gene matches: 2. The CDR3 DNA is TGTGCCATCAGGGACAGGGAGAATCAGCCCCAGCATTTT. Translating gives CAIRDRENQPQHF.

The chain joins TRBV4-3 to TRBJ2-1; 12 positions agree with TRBD2. There are 17 residues in the CDR3. Germline-derived CDR1 and CDR2 are LGHNA and YSLEER. Trimming at V came to 1 base and at J to 9 bases, leaving 10 bases not matched to a gene. CDR3 in amino acids: CASSQGVGLAGSGEQFF. The CDR3 nucleotides are TGCGCCAGCAGCCAAGGCGTCGGACTAGCGGGATCTGGTGAGCAGTTCTTC.

This clonotype came up a few times. The chain couples TRBV18 to TRBJ2-7, with a weak D call TRBD2 (6 bases). The CDR3 consists of 13 residues. V lost 3 bases and J 2 bases, leaving 8 bases between the germline ends. The germline gives CDR1 KGHSH, CDR2 LQKENI. The CDR3 coding sequence is TGTGCCAGCTCACCGGGGGAGGCCTACGAGCAGTACTTC. As protein: CASSPGEAYEQYF.

This chain connects TRBV10-1 to TRBJ2-7; a possible D gene is TRBD1 (5 bases). Germline V gives CDR1 WNHNN, CDR2 SYGVQD (reference sequence). The CDR3 spans 14 residues. V was shortened by 8 bases and J by 0 bases, with 14 bases between the two germline ends. The DNA of the CDR3 is TGCGCCAGCCCTCAGGGCAGGAGCTCCTACGAGCAGTACTTC. This translates into CASPQGRSSYEQYF.

The chain links TRBV7-2 to TRBJ2-7, with 7 nucleotides matching TRBD1. With 4 bases clipped from V and 1 base from J, the junction kept 10 bases outside the gene matches. The V gene's germline CDR1 is SGHTA and CDR2 FQGNSA. The CDR3 is made up of 16 amino acids. DNA for the CDR3: TGTGCCAGCAGCTCCTCTGGGACAGTGACTTCCTACGAGCAGTACTTC. This codes for CASSSSGTVTSYEQYF. Full variable domain (missing parts from reference TRBV7-2 and TRBJ2-7): GAGVSQSPSNKVTEKGKDVELRCDPISGHTALYWYRQSLGQGLEFLIYFQGNSAPDKSGLPSDRFSAERTGGSVSTLTIQRTQQEDSAVYLCASSSSGTVTSYEQYFGPGTRLTVT.

The CDR3: CASSLTGDNTEAFF. CDR3 nucleotide sequence: TGTGCCAGCAGCCTTACAGGAGATAACACTGAAGCTTTCTTT. The chain recombines TRBV3-1 with TRBJ1-1; D is perhaps TRBD1 (5 bases). Trimming removed 4 bases from V and 2 bases from J, with 11 bases in between. Germline loops: CDR1 LGHDT, CDR2 YNNKEL (reference sequence). CDR3 length: 14 residues.

This clonotype was counted only a few times. The chain carries TRBV7-9 and TRBJ2-3, with a tentative D call TRBD1 (5 bases). V was clipped by 5 bases and J by 4 bases, with 28 bases between them. The CDR3 has 19 amino acids. Germline CDR1 is SEHNR and CDR2 is FQNEAQ (reference sequence). The CDR3 bases are TGTGCCAGCAGCCAAAGGGGCCCTATCAGTAGTTATGGCGCAGATACGCAGTATTTT. It yields the protein CASSQRGPISSYGADTQYF. The complete variable domain, with remaining parts taken from reference TRBV7-9 and TRBJ2-3, reads DTGVSQNPRHKITKRGQNVTFRCDPISEHNRLYWYRQTLGQGPEFLTYFQNEAQLEKSRLLSDRFSAERPKGSFSTLEIQRTEQGDSAMYLCASSQRGPISSYGADTQYFGPGTRLTVL.

The CDR3 protein is CASRRTSARLSYEQYF. The DNA for the CDR3 is TGTGCCAGCAGGCGGACTAGCGCCCGGCTCTCCTACGAGCAGTACTTC. The chain couples TRBV7-2 to TRBJ2-7, with 9 bases that match TRBD2. The V gene end was trimmed by 6 bases and the J gene end by 0 bases; junction bases not matched to a gene: 9. Germline V gene lookup returns CDR1 SGHTA and CDR2 FQGNSA. The CDR3 runs to 16 residues.

The sample holds a few counts of this clonotype. CDR3 residues: CASGLSLGGAETQYF. The CDR3 nucleotides are TGTGCTAGTGGCCTATCTCTCGGGGGGGCAGAGACCCAGTACTTC. The rearrangement joins TRBV12-5 to TRBJ2-5; TRBD2 matches 8 bases. CDR3 length equals 15 residues. V shed 6 bases, J shed 4 bases, and the junction held 10 bases outside the gene matches. Germline V lookup: CDR1 LGHNT, CDR2 FRNRAP.